This TCR beta chain is drawn from a study of identical twins. Study-level results: The study reached conclusions through statistical analysis that was cross-sectional, not following the same donors. The models systematically underestimated how much out-of-frame TCR alpha was shared in monozygotic twins.

TCRdb reprocessed the 5' RACE reads via MiXCR and lists one record per CDR3 protein. The data hold around 1.7 million distinct CDR3 sequences, with about 32% observed a single time. Concerning this clonotype itself: Its target is unknown.

The V gene's germline CDR1 is MDHEN and CDR2 SYDVKM. The CDR3 runs 12 residues. Between the trimmed V and J ends, which lost 6 bases and 7 bases, there was a span of 7 bases. This sequence joins TRBV28 and TRBJ1-6; D gene ambiguous. The receptor comes from a newborn girl in good health. Material for sequencing was cord blood. The CDR3 region is CASREGNSPLHF. Written as DNA, the CDR3 is TGTGCCAGCAGAGAAGGGAATTCACCCCTCCACTTT.